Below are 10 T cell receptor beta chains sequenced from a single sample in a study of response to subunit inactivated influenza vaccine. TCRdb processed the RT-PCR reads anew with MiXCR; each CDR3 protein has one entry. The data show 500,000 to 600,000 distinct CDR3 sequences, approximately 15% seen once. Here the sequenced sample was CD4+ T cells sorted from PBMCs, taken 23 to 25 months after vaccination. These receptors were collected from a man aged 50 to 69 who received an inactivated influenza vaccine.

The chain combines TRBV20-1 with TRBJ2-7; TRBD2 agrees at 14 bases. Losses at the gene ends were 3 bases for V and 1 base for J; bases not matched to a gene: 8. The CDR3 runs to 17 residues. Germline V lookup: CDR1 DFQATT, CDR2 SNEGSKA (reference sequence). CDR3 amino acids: CSASRGTSGGASYEQYF. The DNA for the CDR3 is TGCAGTGCTAGTCGGGGGACTAGCGGGGGTGCTTCCTACGAGCAGTACTTC.

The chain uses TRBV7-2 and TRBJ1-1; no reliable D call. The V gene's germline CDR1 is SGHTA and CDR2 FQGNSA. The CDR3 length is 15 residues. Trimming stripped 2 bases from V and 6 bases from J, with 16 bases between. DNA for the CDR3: TGTGCCAGCAGCTTAATACCTAACCCGAGGGCTGAAGCTTTCTTT. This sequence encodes CASSLIPNPRAEAFF.

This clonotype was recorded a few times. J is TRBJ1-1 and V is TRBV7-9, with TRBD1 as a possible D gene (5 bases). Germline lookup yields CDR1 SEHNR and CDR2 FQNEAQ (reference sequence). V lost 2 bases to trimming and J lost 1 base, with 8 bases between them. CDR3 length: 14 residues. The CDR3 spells CASSLYRKNTEAFF. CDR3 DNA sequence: TGTGCCAGCAGCTTATACAGGAAGAACACTGAAGCTTTCTTT.

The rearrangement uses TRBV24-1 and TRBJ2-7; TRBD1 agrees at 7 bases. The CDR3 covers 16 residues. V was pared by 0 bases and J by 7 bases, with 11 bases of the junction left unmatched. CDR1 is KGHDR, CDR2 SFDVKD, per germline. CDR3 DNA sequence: TGTGCCACCAGTGATTTGCAAGGACAGGCCCCTTTGGAGCAGTACTTC. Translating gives CATSDLQGQAPLEQYF.

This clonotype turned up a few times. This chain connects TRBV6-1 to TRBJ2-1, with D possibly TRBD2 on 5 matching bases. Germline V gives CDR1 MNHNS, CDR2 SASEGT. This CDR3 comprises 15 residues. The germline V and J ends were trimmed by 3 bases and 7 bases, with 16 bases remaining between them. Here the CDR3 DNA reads TGTGCCAGCAGTGAGTTCCGTGTGCGGGCGAATGAGCAGTTCTTC. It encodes CASSEFRVRANEQFF.

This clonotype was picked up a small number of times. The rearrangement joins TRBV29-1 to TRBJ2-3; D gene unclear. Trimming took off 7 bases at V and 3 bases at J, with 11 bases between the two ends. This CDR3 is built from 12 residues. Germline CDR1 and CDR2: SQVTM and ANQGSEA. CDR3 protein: CSARGITDTQYF. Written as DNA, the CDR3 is TGCAGCGCCCGAGGAATTACAGATACGCAGTATTTT.

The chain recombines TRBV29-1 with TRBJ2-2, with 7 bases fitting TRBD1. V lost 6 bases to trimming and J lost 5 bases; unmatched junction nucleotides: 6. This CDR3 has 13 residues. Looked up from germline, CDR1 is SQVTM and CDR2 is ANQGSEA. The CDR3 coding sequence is TGCAGCGTCGGCTACAGGGGAACCGGGGAGCTGTTTTTT. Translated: CSVGYRGTGELFF.

CDR3 sequence reads: CASAPPVGQGTSTDTQYF. As DNA, the CDR3 is TGTGCCAGCGCCCCACCAGTAGGACAGGGGACAAGCACAGATACGCAGTATTTT. The rearrangement joins TRBV6-1 to TRBJ2-3; TRBD1 matches at 9 bases. Germline V gene lookup returns CDR1 MNHNS and CDR2 SASEGT. The CDR3 has 18 residues. After removal of 8 bases from V and 0 bases from J, the junction contained 15 bases not matched to a gene.

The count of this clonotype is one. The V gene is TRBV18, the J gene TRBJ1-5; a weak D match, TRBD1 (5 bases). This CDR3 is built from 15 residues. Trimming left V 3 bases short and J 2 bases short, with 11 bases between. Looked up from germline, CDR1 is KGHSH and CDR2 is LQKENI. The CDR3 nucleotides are TGTGCCAGCTCACCCAGGGACGGACGCAATCAGCCCCAGCATTTT. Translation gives CASSPRDGRNQPQHF.

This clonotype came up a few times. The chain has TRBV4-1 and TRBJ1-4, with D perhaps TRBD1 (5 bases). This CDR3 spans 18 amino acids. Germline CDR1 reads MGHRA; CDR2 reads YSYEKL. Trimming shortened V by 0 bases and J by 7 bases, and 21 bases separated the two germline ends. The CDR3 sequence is CASSQDRIGKRGTEKLFF. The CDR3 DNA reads TGCGCCAGCAGCCAAGATCGCATAGGTAAAAGAGGGACTGAAAAACTGTTTTTT.